Below, 3 T cell receptor beta chains from the same sample are listed, as sequenced in a study of blood T cell repertoires in COVID-19. Clones were read by immunoSEQ multiplex PCR, and TCRdb kept only the in-frame ones, dropping some. This table holds approximately 210,000 clones, 81% found once. Sequencing input: PBMCs or T cells enriched from blood (not recorded which). These receptors all stem from a woman in her 50s with acute COVID-19.

The chain links TRBV7-2 to TRBJ2-7; no firm D call. The CDR3 has 15 residues. Trimming took 1 base from V and 5 from J, leaving 15 bases between them. CDR1 and CDR2 from the germline V gene are SGHTA and FQGNSA. The CDR3 DNA reads as TGTGCCAGCAGCTTAGGCTGGCTCCTCCTAGACGAGCAGTACTTC. Protein sequence: CASSLGWLLLDEQYF.

This clone was detected a few times. The V and J genes are TRBV10-3 and TRBJ1-4, with 8 bases aligning to TRBD1. V was pared by 2 bases and J by 0 bases, with 5 bases of the junction left unmatched. This CDR3 comprises 17 residues. CDR1 ENHRY and CDR2 SYGVKD come from the germline V gene. CDR3 DNA sequence: TGTGCCATCAGTGAGAAGGACAGGGATGCAACTAATGAAAAACTGTTTTTT. It yields the protein CAISEKDRDATNEKLFF.

The chain employs TRBV27 and TRBJ1-2, with 7 bases identical to TRBD1. This CDR3 comprises 16 residues. J was trimmed by 4 bases and V by 4 bases; bases with no gene match: 12. Germline V CDR1 and CDR2: MNHEY, SMNVEV (reference sequence). The CDR3 here is CASSYSTGERLYGYTF. For the CDR3, the DNA is TGTGCCAGCAGTTACTCCACAGGGGAGAGGCTCTATGGCTACACCTTC.